This T cell receptor (beta chain) was observed in a study of beta chain features in type 1 diabetes. Whole-study results and caveats: Reduced insertions and increased deletions marked VDJ junctions in type 1 diabetes patients. Among all four CD4+ subsets, Type 1 diabetes patients had TCRB CDR3s that were moderately but significantly shorter.

Remarks on this clone: The antigen is unknown.

Sequencing targeted expressed TCRB transcripts, as all isolated RNA had been reverse transcribed. Reads from naive, central memory and regulatory T cell samples averaged about 3.8 million. Some clones are missing from TCRdb's copy, which holds only in-frame ones; the method was immunoSEQ multiplex PCR. This table holds approximately 300,000 clones, more than 9.5% found once. CDR1 is SGHTA, CDR2 FQGTGA, per germline. The CDR3 covers 13 residues. Trimming removed 5 bases at V and 10 bases at J, with 17 bases between. This TCR derives from a woman in her twenties or thirties in good health. This chain connects TRBV7-3 to TRBJ2-5, with a possible D match to TRBD2 (5 bases). The source material was naive CD4+ T cells from blood. The CDR3 reads CASSPRREDGQYF. The CDR3 bases are TGTGCCAGCAGCCCCCGACGGGAAGATGGCCAGTACTTC. Based on the CDR3 plus reference TRBV7-3 and TRBJ2-5, the full variable domain is GAGVSQTPSNKVTEKGKYVELRCDPISGHTALYWYRQSLGQGPEFLIYFQGTGAADDSGLPNDRFFAVRPEGSVSTLKIQRTERGDSAVYLCASSPRREDGQYFGPGTRLLVL.